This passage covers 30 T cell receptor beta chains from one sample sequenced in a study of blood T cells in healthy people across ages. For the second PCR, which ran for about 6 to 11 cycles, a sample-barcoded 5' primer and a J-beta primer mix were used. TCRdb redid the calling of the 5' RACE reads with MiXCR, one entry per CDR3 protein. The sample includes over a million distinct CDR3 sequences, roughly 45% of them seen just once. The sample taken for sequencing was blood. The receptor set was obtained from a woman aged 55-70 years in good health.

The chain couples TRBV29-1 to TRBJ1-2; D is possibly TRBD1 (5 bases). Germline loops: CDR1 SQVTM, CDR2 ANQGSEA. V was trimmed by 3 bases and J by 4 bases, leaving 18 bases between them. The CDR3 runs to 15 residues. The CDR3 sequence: CSVEDHGGSGYGYTF. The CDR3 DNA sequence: TGCAGCGTTGAGGATCATGGGGGATCAGGCTATGGCTACACCTTC.

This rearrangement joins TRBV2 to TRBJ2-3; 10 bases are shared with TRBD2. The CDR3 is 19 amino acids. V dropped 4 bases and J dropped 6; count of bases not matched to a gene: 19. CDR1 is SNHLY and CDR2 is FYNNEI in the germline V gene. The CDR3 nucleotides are TGTGCCAGCAGTGCGGACAGGGACACTCTAGCGGGAGTAGCGGATACGCAGTATTTT. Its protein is CASSADRDTLAGVADTQYF.

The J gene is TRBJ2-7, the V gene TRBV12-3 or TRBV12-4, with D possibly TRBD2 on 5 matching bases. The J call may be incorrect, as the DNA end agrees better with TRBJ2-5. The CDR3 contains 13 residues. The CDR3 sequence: CASSLGSRGTQYF. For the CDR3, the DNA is TGTGCCAGCAGTTTAGGGTCCCGGGGGACCCAGTACTTC.

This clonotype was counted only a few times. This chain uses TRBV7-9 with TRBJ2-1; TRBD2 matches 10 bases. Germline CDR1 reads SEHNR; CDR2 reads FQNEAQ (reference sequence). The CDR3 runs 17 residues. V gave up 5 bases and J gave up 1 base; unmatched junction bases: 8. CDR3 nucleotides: TGTGCCAGCAGCGGACAGACTAGCGGGTTATCCTACAATGAGCAGTTCTTC. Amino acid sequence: CASSGQTSGLSYNEQFF.

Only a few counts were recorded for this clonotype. The CDR3 DNA is TGCGCCAGCAGCACAGGACAGGGTTGGGCGACAGATACGCAGTATTTT. Protein product: CASSTGQGWATDTQYF. This chain joins TRBV5-1 and TRBJ2-3; the match to TRBD1 covers 8 bases. CDR3 length: 16 residues. The V and J ends lost 4 bases and 3 bases, in that order; junction bases with no gene match: 10. The germline V gene encodes CDR1 SGHRS and CDR2 YFSETQ.

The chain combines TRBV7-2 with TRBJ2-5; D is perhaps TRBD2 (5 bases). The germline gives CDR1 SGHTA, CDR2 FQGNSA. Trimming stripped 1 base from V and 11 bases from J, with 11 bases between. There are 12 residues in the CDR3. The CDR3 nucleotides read TGTGCCAGCAGCTTAGGACTACGTGGGCAGTACTTC. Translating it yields CASSLGLRGQYF. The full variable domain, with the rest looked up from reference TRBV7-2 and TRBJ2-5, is GAGVSQSPSNKVTEKGKDVELRCDPISGHTALYWYRQSLGQGLEFLIYFQGNSAPDKSGLPSDRFSAERTGGSVSTLTIQRTQQEDSAVYLCASSLGLRGQYFGPGTRLLVL.

The CDR3 nucleotides are TGCAGTGCTCCCCCCACAGGTCCACAAGAGACCCAGTACTTC. Protein sequence: CSAPPTGPQETQYF. This chain uses TRBV20-1 with TRBJ2-5, with D possibly matching TRBD1 (5 bases). This CDR3 is 14 amino acids long. V lost 5 bases and J lost 2, with 15 bases in between. The V gene's germline CDR1 is DFQATT and CDR2 SNEGSKA (reference sequence).

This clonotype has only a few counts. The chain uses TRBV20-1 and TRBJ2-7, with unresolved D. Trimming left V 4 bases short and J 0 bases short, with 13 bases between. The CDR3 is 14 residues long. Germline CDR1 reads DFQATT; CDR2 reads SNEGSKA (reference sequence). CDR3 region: CSAKKTPSSYEQYF. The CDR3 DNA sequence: TGCAGTGCTAAGAAGACGCCGAGCTCCTACGAGCAGTACTTC.

CDR3 residues: CASSASGGGLTQETQYF. Here the CDR3 DNA reads TGTGCCAGCAGCGCCTCAGGGGGGGGCCTGACGCAAGAGACCCAGTACTTC. V is TRBV9 and J is TRBJ2-5; the D call may be TRBD1 or TRBD2 (7 bases each). The CDR3 loop spans 17 amino acids. Looked up from germline, CDR1 is SGDLS and CDR2 is YYNGEE. V was trimmed by 3 bases and J by 2 bases, leaving 20 bases between them. The variable domain in full, with the rest retrieved from reference TRBV9 and TRBJ2-5, is DSGVTQTPKHLITATGQRVTLRCSPRSGDLSVYWYQQSLDQGLQFLIQYYNGEERAKGNILERFSAQQFPDLHSELNLSSLELGDSALYFCASSASGGGLTQETQYFGPGTRLLVL.

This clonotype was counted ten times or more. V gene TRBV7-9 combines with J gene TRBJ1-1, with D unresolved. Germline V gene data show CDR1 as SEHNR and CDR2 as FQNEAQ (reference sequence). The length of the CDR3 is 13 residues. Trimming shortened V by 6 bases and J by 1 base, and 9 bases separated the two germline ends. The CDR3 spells CASSLSENTEAFF. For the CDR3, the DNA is TGTGCCAGCAGTTTATCAGAGAACACTGAAGCTTTCTTT.

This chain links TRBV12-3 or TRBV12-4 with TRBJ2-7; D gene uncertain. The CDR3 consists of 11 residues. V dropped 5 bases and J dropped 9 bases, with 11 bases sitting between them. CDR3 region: CASSRGYVQYF. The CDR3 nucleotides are TGTGCCAGCAGTAGAGGTTATGTGCAGTACTTC.

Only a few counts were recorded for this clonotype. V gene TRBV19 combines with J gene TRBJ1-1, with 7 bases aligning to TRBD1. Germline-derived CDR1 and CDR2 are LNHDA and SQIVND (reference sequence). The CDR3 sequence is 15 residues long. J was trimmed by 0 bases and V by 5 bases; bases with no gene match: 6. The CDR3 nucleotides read TGTGCCAGTAGTTCCCTGACAGGGCTGAACACTGAAGCTTTCTTT. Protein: CASSSLTGLNTEAFF.

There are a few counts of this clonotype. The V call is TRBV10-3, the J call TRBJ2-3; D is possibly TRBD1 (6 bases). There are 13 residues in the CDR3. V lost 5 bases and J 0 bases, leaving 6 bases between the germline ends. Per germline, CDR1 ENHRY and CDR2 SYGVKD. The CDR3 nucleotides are TGTGCCATCAGTACAGGGAGCACAGATACGCAGTATTTT. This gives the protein CAISTGSTDTQYF.

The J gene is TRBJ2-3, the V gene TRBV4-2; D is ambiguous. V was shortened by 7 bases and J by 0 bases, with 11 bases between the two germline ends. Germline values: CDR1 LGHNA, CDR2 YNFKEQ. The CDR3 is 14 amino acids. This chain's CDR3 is CASTFGYSTDTQYF. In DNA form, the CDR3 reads TGTGCCAGCACTTTCGGTTATAGCACAGATACGCAGTATTTT.

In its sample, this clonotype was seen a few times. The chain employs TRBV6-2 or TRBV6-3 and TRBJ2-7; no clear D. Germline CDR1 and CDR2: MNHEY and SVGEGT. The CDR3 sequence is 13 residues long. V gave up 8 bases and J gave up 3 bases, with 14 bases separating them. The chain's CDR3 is CASGRAVNYEQYF. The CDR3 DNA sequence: TGTGCCAGCGGACGGGCAGTTAACTACGAGCAGTACTTC.

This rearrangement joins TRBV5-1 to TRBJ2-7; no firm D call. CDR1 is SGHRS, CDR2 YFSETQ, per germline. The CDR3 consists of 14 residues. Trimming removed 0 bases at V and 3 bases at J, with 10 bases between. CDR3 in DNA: TGCGCCAGCAGCTTGGAAGCAACAGACTACGAGCAGTACTTC. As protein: CASSLEATDYEQYF.

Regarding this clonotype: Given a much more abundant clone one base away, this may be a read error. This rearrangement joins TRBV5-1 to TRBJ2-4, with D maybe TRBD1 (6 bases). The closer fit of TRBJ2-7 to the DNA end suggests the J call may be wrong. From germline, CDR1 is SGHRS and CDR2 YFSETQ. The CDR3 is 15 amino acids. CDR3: CASSSSGTMTYEQYF. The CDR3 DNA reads TGCGCCAGCAGCTCGTCCGGGACAATGACCTACGAGCAGTACTTC.

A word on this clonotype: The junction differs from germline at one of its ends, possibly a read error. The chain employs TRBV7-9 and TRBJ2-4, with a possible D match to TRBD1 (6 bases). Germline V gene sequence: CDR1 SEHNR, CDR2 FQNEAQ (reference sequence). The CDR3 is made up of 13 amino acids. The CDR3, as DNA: TGTGTCAGCAGCACAAATAACAGGGATAAGCAGTACTTC. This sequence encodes CVSSTNNRDKQYF. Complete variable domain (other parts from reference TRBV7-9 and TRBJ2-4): DTGVSQNPRHKITKRGQNVTFRCDPISEHNRLYWYRQTLGQGPEFLTYFQNEAQLEKSRLLSDRFSAERPKGSFSTLEIQRTEQGDSAMYLCVSSTNNRDKQYFGAGTRLSVL.

CDR3 protein: CASSVPRIGGEQFF. CDR3 DNA sequence: TGTGCCAGCAGCGTCCCCCGAATAGGGGGGGAGCAGTTCTTC. V and J are TRBV9 and TRBJ2-1; D tentatively reads TRBD1 or TRBD2 (6 bases each). The germline CDR1 and CDR2 sequences are SGDLS and YYNGEE. CDR3 length equals 14 residues. Trimming stripped 2 bases from V and 10 bases from J, with 16 bases between.

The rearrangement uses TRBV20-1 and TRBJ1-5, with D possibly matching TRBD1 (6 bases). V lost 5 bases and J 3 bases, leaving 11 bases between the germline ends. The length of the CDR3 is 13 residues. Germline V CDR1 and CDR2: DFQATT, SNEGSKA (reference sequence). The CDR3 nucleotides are TGCAGTGCTTCTTCAGGGGTCAATCAGCCCCAGCATTTT. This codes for CSASSGVNQPQHF.

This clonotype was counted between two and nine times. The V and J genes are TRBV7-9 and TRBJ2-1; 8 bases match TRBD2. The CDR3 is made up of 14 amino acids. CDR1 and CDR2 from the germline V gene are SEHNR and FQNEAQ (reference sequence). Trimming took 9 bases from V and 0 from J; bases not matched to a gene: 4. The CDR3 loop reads CASHSGDSYNEQFF. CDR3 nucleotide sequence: TGTGCCAGTCATAGCGGGGACTCCTACAATGAGCAGTTCTTC.

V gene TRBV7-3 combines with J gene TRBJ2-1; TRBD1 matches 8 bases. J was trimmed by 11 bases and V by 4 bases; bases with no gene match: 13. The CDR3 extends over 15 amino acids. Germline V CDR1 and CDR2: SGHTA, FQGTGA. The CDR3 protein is CASSSPGTGTMKQFF. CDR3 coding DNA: TGTGCCAGCAGCTCCCCCGGGACAGGAACAATGAAGCAGTTCTTC. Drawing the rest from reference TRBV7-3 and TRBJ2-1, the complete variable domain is GAGVSQTPSNKVTEKGKYVELRCDPISGHTALYWYRQSLGQGPEFLIYFQGTGAADDSGLPNDRFFAVRPEGSVSTLKIQRTERGDSAVYLCASSSPGTGTMKQFFGPGTRLTVL.

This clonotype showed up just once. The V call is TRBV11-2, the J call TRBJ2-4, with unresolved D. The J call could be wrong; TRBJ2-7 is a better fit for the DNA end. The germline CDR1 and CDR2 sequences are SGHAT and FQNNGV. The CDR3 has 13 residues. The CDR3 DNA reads TGTGCCAGCAGCCCGCCCTCCCACTACGAGCAGTACTTC. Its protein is CASSPPSHYEQYF.

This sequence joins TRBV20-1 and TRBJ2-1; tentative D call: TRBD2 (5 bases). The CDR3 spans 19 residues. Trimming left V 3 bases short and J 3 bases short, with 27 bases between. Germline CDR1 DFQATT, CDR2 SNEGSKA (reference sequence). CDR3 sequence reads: CSASSLVTAGKQFYNEQFF. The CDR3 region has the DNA TGCAGTGCTAGCTCACTAGTGACGGCCGGGAAGCAATTCTACAATGAGCAGTTCTTC.

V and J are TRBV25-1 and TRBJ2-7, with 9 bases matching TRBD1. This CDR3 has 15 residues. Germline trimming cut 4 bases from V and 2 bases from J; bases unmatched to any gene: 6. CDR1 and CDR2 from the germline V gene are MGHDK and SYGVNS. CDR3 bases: TGTGCCAGCAGTGGGGACAGGGAGAAACCCTACGAGCAGTACTTC. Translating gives CASSGDREKPYEQYF.

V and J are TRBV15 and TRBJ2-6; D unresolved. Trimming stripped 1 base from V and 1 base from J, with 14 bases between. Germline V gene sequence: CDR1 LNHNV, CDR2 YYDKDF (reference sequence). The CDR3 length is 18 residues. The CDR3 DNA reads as TGTGCCACCAGCAGAGTGTCAGGCCCAGGTTCTGGGGCCAACGTCCTGACTTTC. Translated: CATSRVSGPGSGANVLTF.

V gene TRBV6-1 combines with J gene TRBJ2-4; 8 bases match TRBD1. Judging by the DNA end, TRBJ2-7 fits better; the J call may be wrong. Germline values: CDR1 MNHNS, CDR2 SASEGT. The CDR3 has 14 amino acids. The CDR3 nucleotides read TGTGCCAGCAGTGAAAGGCCCAGGGGGCGCGAGCAGTACTTC. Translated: CASSERPRGREQYF.

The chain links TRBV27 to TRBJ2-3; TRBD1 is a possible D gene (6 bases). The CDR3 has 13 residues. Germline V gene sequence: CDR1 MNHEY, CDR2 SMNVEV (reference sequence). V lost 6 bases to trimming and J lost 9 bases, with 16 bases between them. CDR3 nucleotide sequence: TGTGCCAGCAGCCCCCAGGGGAGTTGGACGCAGTATTTT. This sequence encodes CASSPQGSWTQYF.

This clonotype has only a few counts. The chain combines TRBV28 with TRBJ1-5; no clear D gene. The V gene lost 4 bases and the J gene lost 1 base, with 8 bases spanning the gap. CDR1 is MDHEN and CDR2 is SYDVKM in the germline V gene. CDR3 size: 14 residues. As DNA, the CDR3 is TGTGCCAGCAGTTCGGGAGTAAGCAATCAGCCCCAGCATTTT. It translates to CASSSGVSNQPQHF.

The CDR3 DNA follows: TGCGCCAGCACCAGGACCCTCGGGTCCTACAATGAGCAGTACTTC. As protein: CASTRTLGSYNEQYF. The V and J genes are TRBV5-1 and TRBJ2-5, with no clear D. CDR3 size: 15 residues. The V gene lost 6 bases and the J gene lost 11 bases, with 26 bases spanning the gap. Germline V gene sequence: CDR1 SGHRS, CDR2 YFSETQ.